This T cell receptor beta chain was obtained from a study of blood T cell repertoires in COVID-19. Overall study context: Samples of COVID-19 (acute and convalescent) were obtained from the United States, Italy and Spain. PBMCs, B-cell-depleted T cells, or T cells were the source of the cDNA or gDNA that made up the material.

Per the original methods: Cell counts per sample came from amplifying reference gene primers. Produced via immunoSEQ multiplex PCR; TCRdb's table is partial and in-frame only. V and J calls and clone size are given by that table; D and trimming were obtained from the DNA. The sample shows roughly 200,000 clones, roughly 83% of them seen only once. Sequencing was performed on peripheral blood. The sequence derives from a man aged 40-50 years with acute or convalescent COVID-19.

The CDR3 sequence is CASSVGRLAGIYNEQFF. The CDR3 DNA reads as TGTGCCAGCAGCGTAGGTAGGCTAGCGGGGATCTACAATGAGCAGTTCTTC. This chain links TRBV9 with TRBJ2-1; 9 bases agree with TRBD2. The length of the CDR3 is 17 residues. Germline-derived CDR1 and CDR2 are SGDLS and YYNGEE. The J segment lost 3 bases and the V segment lost 0 bases, leaving 7 bases of the junction unmatched.